This T cell receptor (beta chain) was sequenced in a study of T cell clones after liver transplantation. At the level of the study: Tolerance: complete withdrawal held at least one year, liver enzymes staying within twice normal.

Thawed unstimulated PBMCs were FACS-sorted by CD3, CD4 and CD8 into two populations. Germline V CDR1 and CDR2: MNHEY, SVGAGI. The length of the CDR3 is 14 residues. V was shortened by 6 bases and J by 5 bases, with 15 bases between the two germline ends. This clone has just one count. Clones were sequenced by immunoSEQ multiplex PCR, and TCRdb holds only the in-frame ones, with some missing. The sample records 50,000 to 70,000 clones, approximately 70% being singletons. This rearrangement joins TRBV6-5 to TRBJ2-3, with D possibly called TRBD1 or TRBD2 (6 bases each). The sequencing here drew on CD4+ T cells from blood, taken at the approximately 16-month timepoint. The source is a human patient who received a liver transplant. Some T cells may arise from the graft donor. In DNA, the CDR3 is TGTGCCAGCAGATCCCTGGGGGGCGGAGATACGCAGTATTTT. It yields the protein CASRSLGGGDTQYF.